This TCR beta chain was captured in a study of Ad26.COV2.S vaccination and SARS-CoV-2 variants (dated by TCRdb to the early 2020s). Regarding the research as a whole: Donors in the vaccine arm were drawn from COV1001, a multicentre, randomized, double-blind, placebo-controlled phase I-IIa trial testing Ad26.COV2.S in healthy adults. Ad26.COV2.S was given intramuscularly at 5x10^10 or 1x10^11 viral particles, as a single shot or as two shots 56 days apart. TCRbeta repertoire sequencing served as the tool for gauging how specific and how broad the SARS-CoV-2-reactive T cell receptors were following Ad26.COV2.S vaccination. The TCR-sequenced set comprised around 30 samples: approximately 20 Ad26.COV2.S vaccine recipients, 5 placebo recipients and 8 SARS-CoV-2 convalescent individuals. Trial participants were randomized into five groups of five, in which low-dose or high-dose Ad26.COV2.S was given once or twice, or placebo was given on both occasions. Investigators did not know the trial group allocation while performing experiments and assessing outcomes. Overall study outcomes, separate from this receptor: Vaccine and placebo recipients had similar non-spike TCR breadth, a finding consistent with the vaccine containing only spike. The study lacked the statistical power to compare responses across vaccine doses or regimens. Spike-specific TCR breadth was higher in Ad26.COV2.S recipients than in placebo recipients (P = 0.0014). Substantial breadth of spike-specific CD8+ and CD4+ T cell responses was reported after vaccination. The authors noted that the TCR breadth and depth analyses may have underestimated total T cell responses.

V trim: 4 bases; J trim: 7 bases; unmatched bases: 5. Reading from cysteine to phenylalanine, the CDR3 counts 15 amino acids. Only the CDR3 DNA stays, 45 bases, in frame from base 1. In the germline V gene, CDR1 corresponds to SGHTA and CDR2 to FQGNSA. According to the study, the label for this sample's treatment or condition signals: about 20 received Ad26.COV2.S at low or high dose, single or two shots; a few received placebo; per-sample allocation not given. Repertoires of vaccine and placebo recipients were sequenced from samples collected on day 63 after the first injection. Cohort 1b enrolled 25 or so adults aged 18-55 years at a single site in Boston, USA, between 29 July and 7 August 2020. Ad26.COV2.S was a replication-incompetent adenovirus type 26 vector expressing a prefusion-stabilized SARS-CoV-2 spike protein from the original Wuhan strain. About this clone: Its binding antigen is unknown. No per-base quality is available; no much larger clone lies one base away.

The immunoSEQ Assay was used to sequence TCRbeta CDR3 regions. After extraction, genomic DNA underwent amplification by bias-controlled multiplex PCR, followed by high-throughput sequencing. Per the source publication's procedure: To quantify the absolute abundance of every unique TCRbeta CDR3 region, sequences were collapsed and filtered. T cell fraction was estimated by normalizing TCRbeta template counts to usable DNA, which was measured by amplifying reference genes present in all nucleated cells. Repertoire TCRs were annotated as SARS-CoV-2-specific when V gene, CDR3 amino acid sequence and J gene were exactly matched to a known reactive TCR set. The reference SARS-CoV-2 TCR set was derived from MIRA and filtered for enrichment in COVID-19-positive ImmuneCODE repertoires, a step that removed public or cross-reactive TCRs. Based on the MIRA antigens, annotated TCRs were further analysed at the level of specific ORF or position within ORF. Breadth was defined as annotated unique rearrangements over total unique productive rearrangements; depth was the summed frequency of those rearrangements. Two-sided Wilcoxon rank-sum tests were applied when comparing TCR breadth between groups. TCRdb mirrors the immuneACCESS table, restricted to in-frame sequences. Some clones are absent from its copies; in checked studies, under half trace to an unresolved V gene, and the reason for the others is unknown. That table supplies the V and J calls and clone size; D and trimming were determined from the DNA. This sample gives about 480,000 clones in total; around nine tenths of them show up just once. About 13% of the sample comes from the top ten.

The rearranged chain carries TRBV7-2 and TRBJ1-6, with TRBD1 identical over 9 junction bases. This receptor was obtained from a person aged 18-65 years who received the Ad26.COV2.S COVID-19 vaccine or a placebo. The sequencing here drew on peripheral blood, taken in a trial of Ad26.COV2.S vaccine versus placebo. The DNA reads TGTGCCAGCAGCTGGGACAGGGTAGGCAATTCACCCCTCCACTTT. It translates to CASSWDRVGNSPLHF. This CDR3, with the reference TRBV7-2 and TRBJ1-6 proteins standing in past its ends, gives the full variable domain GAGVSQSPSNKVTEKGKDVELRCDPISGHTALYWYRQSLGQGLEFLIYFQGNSAPDKSGLPSDRFSAERTGGSVSTLTIQRTQQEDSAVYLCASSWDRVGNSPLHFGNGTRLTVT.